This TCR beta chain was sequenced during a study of blood T cell repertoires in COVID-19 (dated by TCRdb to 2020 to 2021). Notes on the research overall: The collaborator samples originated in the United States, Italy and Spain and spanned the acute and convalescent phases of COVID-19. The prospective study material was composed of cDNA or gDNA derived from T cells, B-cell-depleted T cells, or PBMCs. Deeply sampled blood TCRbeta repertoires from subjects exposed to, actively infected with, or recovered from COVID-19 were included in the dataset. The repertoires were made available in a free public database intended to serve as a resource for research on the immune response to SARS-CoV-2. The samples were drawn from the first 160 participants of the ongoing ImmuneRACE study and from 950 to 1,500 subjects provided by 6 global collaborators. A de-identified subject ID, COVID-19 status, age in years and sex were almost always included in the sample metadata. Where available, HLA class I and class II types were obtained from metadata supplied by the sample provider rather than from assay-based typing.

In this sample, this clone turned up once. Its antigen target is currently unknown. One base away there is no much larger clone; base qualities are not given. Participants in the prospective study were enrolled through a virtual design, were aged about 18 to 90 years, and lived in 24 United States geographic areas. Cohort assignment in the prospective study relied on participant-reported clinical history from a screening survey and a study questionnaire. Recovered participants in ImmuneRACE Cohort 3 were defined as having two consecutive negative NP/OP PCR tests, clearance from a healthcare professional, or resolution of symptoms. In the prospective study, mobile phlebotomists collected whole blood, serum and a nasopharyngeal or oropharyngeal swab from each participant. Participants in the prospective study had the option to provide additional blood draws and questionnaires over a 2-month period. Prospective study blood samples were shipped either frozen or at room temperature before DNA extraction.

The immunoSEQ Assay, a bias-controlled multiplex PCR, was used to amplify TCRbeta CDR3 regions from genomic DNA. The original pipeline was this. Within the assay, amplification of reference gene primers was used to estimate how many nucleated cells each sample contained. To quantify the absolute abundance of each unique TCRbeta CDR3 rearrangement, sequence reads were collapsed and filtered. Productive Simpson clonality was computed per sample as the square root of Simpson's diversity index over productive rearrangements. TCRdb's version of the immuneACCESS table is confined to in-frame rearrangements and falls short of the full clone set. An unresolved V gene accounts for under half of the shortfall where checked; the remainder is of unknown origin. That table furnishes V, J and clone size, whereas the DNA furnished D and trimming. The sample contains some 180,000 clones, around 85% of them found a single time. Around 6.2% of the sample is held by the ten biggest clonotypes.

The CDR3 numbers 14 residues from cysteine through phenylalanine. Just the 42-base CDR3 DNA is kept, in frame starting at base 1. Deletion took 5 bases off V and 5 bases off J, with a span of 13 bases between the germline ends. Taken from the germline V gene, the CDR1 and CDR2 loops are MDHEN and SYDVKM. Results the study describes overall, beyond this receptor: Clinical and demographic metadata were provided uncurated, with the amount varying by source and participant.

The sequence came from a man aged 40-55 years who had recovered from COVID-19. The sample was PBMCs or T cells enriched from blood (not recorded which). Recombination linked TRBV28 to TRBJ1-5, with a weak D call of TRBD1 (6 bases match). The nucleotides read TGTGCCAGCAGTATGACAGGAGTTCATCAGCCCCAGCATTTT. This is translated as CASSMTGVHQPQHF.